The 14 T cell receptor beta chains given below trace back to one sample, sequenced in a study of metastatic and nonmetastatic thyroid tumors. TCRdb reprocessed the PCR reads via MiXCR. The sample has 7,500 to 10,000 clones, about 30% seen once. Every patient underwent thyroid surgery untreated. The sequenced sample was adjacent normal tissue. All receptors come from a female donor with papillary thyroid cancer or a benign thyroid nodule (not recorded which). Some clones in this sample may be carry-over from other donors' samples.

The chain uses TRBV24-1 and TRBJ1-2; 7 bases match TRBD1. Germline V lookup: CDR1 KGHDR, CDR2 SFDVKD. V lost 9 bases to trimming and J lost 1 base; unmatched junction nucleotides: 7. CDR3 length equals 14 residues. The CDR3 DNA reads as TGTGCCACCGGTCCCGGGACAGATAACTATGGCTACACCTTC. Translating gives CATGPGTDNYGYTF.

The CDR3 DNA is TGTGCCAGCAGCGCCCGGACGGAATCGCTAGCTTTCTTT. Its translation: CASSARTESLAFF. The J gene is TRBJ1-1, the V gene TRBV7-9, with unresolved D. This CDR3 has 13 amino acids. With 5 bases removed from V and 10 bases from J, the gap between germline ends came to 17 bases. From germline, CDR1 is SEHNR and CDR2 FQNEAQ (reference sequence).

The chain has TRBV9 and TRBJ2-3; perhaps TRBD1 as D (6 bases). The V end lost 2 bases, the J end lost 2 bases, and 12 bases lay between the germline ends. Germline V CDR1 and CDR2: SGDLS, YYNGEE. CDR3 length: 15 residues. CDR3 sequence reads: CASSVRDTYTDTQYF. DNA for the CDR3: TGTGCCAGCAGCGTGAGGGACACATACACAGATACGCAGTATTTT.

There are a few counts of this clone. The rearrangement uses TRBV12-3 or TRBV12-4 and TRBJ2-1, with D perhaps being TRBD1 or TRBD2 (5 bases each). V shed 8 bases and J shed 1 base, with 15 bases lying between them. This CDR3 region has 15 residues. CDR3 amino acids: CASRGGGCSYNEQFF. The CDR3 nucleotides are TGTGCCAGCCGAGGTGGGGGATGTTCCTACAATGAGCAGTTCTTC.

Only a few counts were recorded for this clone. V gene TRBV2 combines with J gene TRBJ2-7; 9 bases are a match to TRBD1. Germline values: CDR1 SNHLY, CDR2 FYNNEI. V was clipped by 6 bases and J by 7 bases; unmatched bases: 7. The CDR3 consists of 13 residues. The DNA for the CDR3 is TGTGCCAGCAGACCACAGGGGGCGGGGGAGCAGTACTTC. Residues: CASRPQGAGEQYF.

The rearrangement uses TRBV6-2 or TRBV6-3 and TRBJ1-4; D is unresolved. Germline V CDR1 and CDR2: MNHEY, SVGEGT. The CDR3 has 15 residues. Trimming took off 10 bases at V and 0 bases at J, with 15 bases between the two ends. CDR3 sequence: CATAKEAATNEKLFF. DNA of the CDR3: TGTGCCACCGCCAAAGAAGCTGCAACTAATGAAAAACTGTTTTTT.

The chain carries TRBV9 and TRBJ2-7; 10 bases line up with TRBD1. There are 14 residues in the CDR3. The trim removed 3 bases at V and 3 bases at J, leaving 3 bases unmatched. Germline V gene data show CDR1 as SGDLS and CDR2 as YYNGEE. DNA of the CDR3: TGTGCCAGCAGCGACGGGACAGGGGACTACGAGCAGTACTTC. Protein product: CASSDGTGDYEQYF. The variable domain in full, completed from reference TRBV9 and TRBJ2-7, reads DSGVTQTPKHLITATGQRVTLRCSPRSGDLSVYWYQQSLDQGLQFLIQYYNGEERAKGNILERFSAQQFPDLHSELNLSSLELGDSALYFCASSDGTGDYEQYFGPGTRLTVT.

In its sample, this clone is medium-sized. V gene TRBV12-3 or TRBV12-4 combines with J gene TRBJ1-6; D is perhaps TRBD1 (5 bases). Between the trimmed V and J ends, which lost 4 bases and 10 bases, there was a span of 14 bases. This CDR3 contains 14 residues. In DNA form, the CDR3 reads TGTGCCAGCAGTTCCCAGGGAAGGAGGTCACCCCTCCACTTT. It encodes CASSSQGRRSPLHF.

In its sample, this clone was seen many times. Germline is not matched at one junction end, which may reflect a read error. J is TRBJ2-1 and V is TRBV10-2; the match to TRBD2 covers 10 bases. Germline V gene sequence: CDR1 WSHSY, CDR2 SAAADI. The CDR3 extends over 17 amino acids. Here the CDR3 DNA reads TGCGCCGGCAGGGGGGTAATTGGGCTAGCGGGAGTCAATGAGCAGTTCTTC. Translating gives CAGRGVIGLAGVNEQFF.

This clone is medium-sized within its sample. This rearrangement joins TRBV2 to TRBJ1-1; D is ambiguous. The V gene's germline CDR1 is SNHLY and CDR2 FYNNEI. The CDR3 covers 12 residues. V lost 5 bases and J lost 5, with 9 bases in between. This chain's CDR3 is CASSLTRTEAFF. The CDR3 DNA sequence: TGTGCCAGCAGTCTGACGAGAACTGAAGCTTTCTTT.

The rearrangement links TRBV28 to TRBJ1-1; tentatively, D is TRBD1 (6 bases). Germline V gives CDR1 MDHEN, CDR2 SYDVKM. The CDR3 loop spans 14 amino acids. Trimming took 8 bases from V and 5 from J, leaving 18 bases between them. The CDR3 here is CASRYGAGVTEAFF. In DNA form, the CDR3 reads TGTGCCAGCCGATACGGGGCAGGGGTGACTGAAGCTTTCTTT. Supplemented by reference TRBV28 and TRBJ1-1, the full variable domain reads DVKVTQSSRYLVKRTGEKVFLECVQDMDHENMFWYRQDPGLGLRLIYFSYDVKMKEKGDIPEGYSVSREKKERFSLILESASTNQTSMYLCASRYGAGVTEAFFGQGTRLTVV.

Ten or more counts support this clone. Germline is not matched at one junction end, which may reflect a read error. The rearrangement links TRBV7-7 to TRBJ2-5; D gene ambiguous. Germline CDR1 is SSHAT and CDR2 is FNYEAQ (reference sequence). The CDR3 runs to 13 residues. The CDR3 coding sequence is TGTGCTAGCAGCTCCGGGCCAGCAGAGACCCAGTACTTC. It translates to CASSSGPAETQYF.

The chain has TRBV7-9 and TRBJ2-7, with TRBD1 identical over 8 bases. Trimming cost V 3 bases and J 3 bases; bases outside gene matches: 7. The CDR3 is 15 amino acids. Germline-derived CDR1 and CDR2 are SEHNR and FQNEAQ (reference sequence). The CDR3 bases are TGTGCCAGCAGCTTGGCCGTGGGGACAGGCTACGAGCAGTACTTC. It is translated as CASSLAVGTGYEQYF.

The sample holds a few counts of this clone. An end of the junction differs from the germline gene, which may be a read error. The rearrangement joins TRBV27 to TRBJ1-2, with D tentatively TRBD1 (5 bases). This CDR3 region has 14 residues. Germline V gene data show CDR1 as MNHEY and CDR2 as SMNVEV (reference sequence). In DNA form, the CDR3 reads TGTGCCAGCAGTTTAGGGGACGTATGGTATGGTTACACCTTC. Its protein is CASSLGDVWYGYTF.